The T cell receptor (beta chain) under discussion was sequenced for a study of blood T cells in healthy people across ages (dated by TCRdb to 2015 to 2017). A note on the overall study: In model experiments, template switching captured about one uniquely barcoded TCR beta cDNA molecule for every two T cells. To track age-related changes in TCR beta repertoire diversity, the study relied on deep sequencing normalized with unique cDNA molecular identifiers. The donors were divided into four age groups: young (average about 15 years), middle-aged (approximately 42), aged (approximately 64) and long-lived (around 87). Two additional independent replicas of 1 million unique cDNA reads from the same blood draw were analyzed for two donors (one aged 18 to 30 and one aged 80 or older). Points the paper makes about the study in general: The CMV infection status of donors was not known, potentially confounding age-related changes in expanded clonotypes. Compared with the aged group, the long-lived group had more naive CD4+ T cells, fewer expanded clones and increased TCR diversity, suggesting age selection. Estimates of total diversity based on one million sequenced T cells were regarded as lower bounds and as underestimates. Conclusive comparison of naive and antigen-experienced compartments was prevented by the profiling of bulk unsorted PBMCs. As age increased, observed TCR beta diversity per million T cells dropped in a roughly linear way, and a significant reduction was already evident by age roughly 36. The percentage of naive T cells measured by flow cytometry correlated strongly with observed TCR beta diversity.

Donors were 39 systemically healthy Caucasian individuals from Russia aged roughly 6 to 95 years. About 10 milliliters of peripheral blood were collected from each donor into EDTA-treated Vacutainer tubes. PBMCs were isolated by Ficoll-Paque density-gradient centrifugation, with at least 7 million obtained per sample. Trizol reagent was used to extract total RNA from PBMCs, with at least 6 micrograms per sample. The percentages of naive CD45RAhigh/CD27high T cells were determined by flow cytometry on a PBMC aliquot from every donor. This clonotype was detected a few times. Its specific antigen is unknown. No base quality information exists; no much larger clone differs at one position. To prepare the library, 5' RACE was applied. The instrument given in TCRdb is Illumina HiSeq 2500. The second PCR ran for about 7 to 11 cycles and used a J-beta primer mix along with a sample-barcoded 5' primer. A template-switch 5' adaptor carrying 12 random nucleotides introduced a unique molecular identifier onto each TCR beta cDNA molecule. Each sample yielded at least 3 million CDR3-containing paired-end reads. First-strand cDNA synthesis was performed from all RNA using the Mint cDNA synthesis kit, with priming by a TRBC-specific oligonucleotide. All cDNA was treated with uracil-DNA glycosylase and then went through a first 18-cycle PCR with the universal primers M1SS and BC2_uni_R. As for the authors' bioinformatics: Normalization of each sample was performed by random selection of 1 million high-quality reads, each carrying a distinct molecular identifier. Reads sharing molecular identifiers were discarded rather than binned into consensus sequences. MiTCR, with a Q25 quality threshold and the strictest error-elimination algorithm, was used for CDR3 identification, clonotype clustering and error correction. A nonparametric unseen species model with Euler transformation was used to estimate lower-bound total TCR beta diversity. TCRdb redid the processing of the public reads, applying fastp at Q25 and MiXCR, and retained in-frame beta chains. Each CDR3 protein gets just one entry, which takes the most common genes and DNA from the rows behind it. These V and J calls are TCRdb output, not the study's own analysis. The sample profile shows around 500,000 distinct CDR3 sequences; about 25% of them were found once. The top ten clones comprise under 4.5% of the sample.

The data were also submitted as part of a second study, on T cells of mothers and their children. Reported in the second study: Nine systemically healthy Caucasian individuals served as donors, namely three mothers together with their six children. cDNA synthesis used all of the extracted RNA, with 1.5 ug of RNA in each 15 ul reaction. Sample barcodes and 2-4 random nucleotides were added via the M1S primer in the second PCR. Over 9 million TCR beta CDR3 reads came from each mother, compared with around 3 million reads from each child. TCR recombination output is similarly shaped by thymic selection in related and unrelated pairs, with a minor effect exerted by inherited differences. Normalized repertoire overlap in related mother-child pairs was always slightly higher than in unrelated mother-child pairs, but the difference was never significant. No persistent microchimeric T cell clones were detected, at a sensitivity of around 97 clones per million clonotypes. Deep NGS was used in the study to compare the TCR beta repertoires of mothers and children and to look for features that separate related mother-child pairs from unrelated individuals. Mothers averaged roughly 36 +/- 4 years of age and children averaged around 10 +/- 4 years. After adapter ligation was performed with NEBNext reagents, the libraries were sequenced on an Illumina HiSeq 2000 with 100+100 nt paired-end reads. Mother and child libraries were prepared a month apart and sequenced in separate runs to prevent cross-contamination. Each donor had between roughly 450,000 and 2,300,000 distinct TCR beta clonotypes identified. Naive TCR beta clonotypes were estimated from low-frequency clonotypes matched to each donor's FACS-determined naive share, without sorting.

This TCR was sampled from a boy younger than 10 in good health. The specimen was blood.

The CDR3 sequence is CASSQDRKNPDAQFF. The sequence in DNA is TGCGCCAGCAGCCAAGATCGGAAGAATCCGGATGCGCAGTTCTTC. The chain employs TRBV4-3 and TRBJ2-5; a confident D gene designation cannot be given. The J call may be wrong; the DNA end is better matched by TRBJ2-1. From the cysteine through the phenylalanine, the CDR3 covers 15 amino acids. Only the CDR3 DNA stays, 45 bases, in frame from base 1. CDR1 is given as LGHNA and CDR2 as YSLEER, both from the germline V gene.